This T cell receptor beta chain stems from a study of radiotherapy plus CTLA-4 blockade in lung cancer. The wider study: Objective responses arose in roughly 20% of patients, and roughly 31% experienced disease control.

Study results and limitations: Tumor-origin TCR clones grew in blood after radiotherapy plus ipilimumab. The best predictor of response was reported to be early blood T cell clone dynamics, with interferon-beta.

As for this clone: What it binds is unknown.

Libraries were prepared by immunoSEQ multiplex PCR; TCRdb keeps only in-frame clonotypes and omits some of them. The sample has 70,000 to 90,000 clones, 78% seen once; the top ten hold 22%. The germline CDR1 and CDR2 sequences are LNHDA and SQIVND (reference sequence). V was clipped by 3 bases and J by 6 bases, with 23 bases between them. The CDR3 loop spans 18 amino acids. CTLA-4 blockade with ipilimumab, together with focal radiation, was given to patients with chemo-refractory metastatic non-small-cell lung cancer. The input for sequencing was peripheral blood, taken from a patient treated with radiotherapy plus ipilimumab. The chain recombines TRBV19 with TRBJ2-2, with D perhaps matching TRBD2 (7 bases). The TCR comes from a human donor with non-small cell lung cancer whose response to radiotherapy plus ipilimumab could not be evaluated. Some clones in this sample may be carry-over from other donors' samples. The CDR3 nucleotides read TGTGCCAGTAGTATGTCCCCCTTAGGGGGGGGGCTACCCGGGGAGCTGTTTTTT. This translates into CASSMSPLGGGLPGELFF.